This T cell receptor (beta chain) was obtained from a study of prognosis after radiotherapy for stage I lung cancer. This clonotype was counted only a few times. One base separates it from a far larger clone, so it is likely a read error. The authors amplified TCR beta CDR3 from genomic DNA using two-round multiplex PCR. Used in first-round PCR were primers specific to each TRBV and TRBJ gene. TCRdb itself ran the multiplex PCR reads through MiXCR, one entry per CDR3 protein. The profile covers 30,000 to 35,000 distinct CDR3 sequences, with under 35% appearing a single time and around 30% taken by the ten largest. This CDR3 region has 17 residues. Germline V gene sequence: CDR1 MNHEY, CDR2 SVGAGI. V lost 2 bases to trimming and J lost 0 bases; unmatched junction nucleotides: 6.

The TCR originated in a donor of 50 years or more with non-small cell lung cancer. Sequenced material: PBMCs, taken before or after stereotactic body radiation therapy (not recorded which). The gene calls are TRBV6-5 and TRBJ2-1, with 8 bases that match TRBD2. For the CDR3, the DNA is TGTGCCAGCAGTTACCCCCGACTAGCGAACTCCTACAATGAGCAGTTCTTC. This sequence encodes CASSYPRLANSYNEQFF.